One and the same sample provided the 27 T cell receptor beta chains below, sequenced in a study of blood T cell repertoires in COVID-19. The method was immunoSEQ multiplex PCR; TCRdb's version includes in-frame clones alone and lacks a portion of them. The sample has about 260,000 clones, approximately 90% seen once. Sequencing was done on a sample of PBMCs or T cells enriched from blood (not recorded which). These receptors were taken from a young woman with acute COVID-19.

This sequence joins TRBV10-1 and TRBJ2-1; a weak D match, TRBD2 (5 bases). V was pared by 3 bases and J by 2 bases, with 8 bases between. Germline CDR1 is WNHNN and CDR2 is SYGVQD (reference sequence). CDR3 length: 14 amino acids. The CDR3 spells CASSESGPYNEQFF. CDR3 DNA sequence: TGCGCCAGCAGTGAAAGCGGACCCTACAATGAGCAGTTCTTC.

This chain uses TRBV4-1 with TRBJ2-6; D is undetermined. CDR1 is MGHRA and CDR2 is YSYEKL in the germline V gene. The V end was cut by 1 base, the J end by 1 base, with 11 bases between. This CDR3 region has 17 residues. The DNA for the CDR3 is TGCGCCAGCAGCCAAGCCACACCAAAGTCTGGGGCCAACGTCCTGACTTTC. Its protein is CASSQATPKSGANVLTF.

J is TRBJ1-2 and V is TRBV15, with a weak D call TRBD1 (6 bases). From germline, CDR1 is LNHNV and CDR2 YYDKDF (reference sequence). V lost 0 bases and J 3 bases, leaving 8 bases between the germline ends. CDR3 length: 14 residues. The CDR3 region has the DNA TGTGCCACCAGCAGAGATGCAGGGGACTATGGCTACACCTTC. This translates into CATSRDAGDYGYTF.

V usage is TRBV2 and J usage is TRBJ2-7, with 7 bases aligning to TRBD1. This CDR3 is 13 amino acids long. The germline V gene has CDR1 SNHLY and CDR2 FYNNEI. Trimming removed 9 bases from V and 7 bases from J; junction bases left unmatched: 12. For the CDR3, the DNA is TGTGCCAGTAGGGGGCTTGCCGTTCGGGAGCAGTACTTC. Amino acid sequence: CASRGLAVREQYF.

This chain connects TRBV10-3 to TRBJ2-3, with D possibly being TRBD2 (6 bases). CDR1 and CDR2 from the germline V gene are ENHRY and SYGVKD. This CDR3 comprises 14 residues. The V end was cut by 8 bases, the J end by 1 base, with 13 bases between. In nucleotides, the CDR3 is TGTGCCATCGGGTCGGGAGAGCGCACAGATACGCAGTATTTT. Encoded protein: CAIGSGERTDTQYF.

The chain links TRBV3-1 (or the pseudogene TRBV3-2) to TRBJ1-3; D gene unclear. The germline V gene encodes CDR1 LGHDT and CDR2 YNNKEL (reference sequence). This CDR3 has 17 amino acids. V lost 1 base to trimming and J lost 4 bases, with 17 bases between them. The CDR3 DNA is TGTGCCAGCAGCCAAGCGCCAGCATCCACGAGGGGAAACACCATATATTTT. Translation: CASSQAPASTRGNTIYF.

The chain uses TRBV6-6 and TRBJ1-4, with D possibly matching TRBD1 (5 bases). The CDR3 spans 14 residues. With 7 bases removed from V and 7 bases from J, the gap between germline ends came to 16 bases. Germline loops: CDR1 MNHNY, CDR2 SVGAGI (reference sequence). The DNA for the CDR3 is TGTGCCAGCACCCTTGGTAGGGGTTTTGAAAAACTGTTTTTT. As protein: CASTLGRGFEKLFF.

The chain uses TRBV19 and TRBJ2-2; weak D call: TRBD2 (5 bases). V gave up 5 bases and J gave up 1 base, with 8 bases separating them. The CDR3 extends over 14 amino acids. Germline V gene data show CDR1 as LNHDA and CDR2 as SQIVND (reference sequence). CDR3 coding DNA: TGTGCCAGTAGTGAGAGCGGGAACACCGGGGAGCTGTTTTTT. Translating it yields CASSESGNTGELFF.

This chain connects TRBV6-2 or TRBV6-3 to TRBJ2-7, with a tentative D call TRBD2 (6 bases). The germline gives CDR1 MNHEY, CDR2 SVGEGT. V lost 0 bases to trimming and J lost 0 bases, with 9 bases between them. CDR3 length equals 15 residues. For the CDR3, the DNA is TGTGCCAGCAGTTACTCCGGGGACTCCTCCTACGAGCAGTACTTC. Translating it yields CASSYSGDSSYEQYF.

This chain links TRBV19 with TRBJ2-1; the match to TRBD1 covers 7 bases. Trimming took 7 bases from V and 5 from J; bases not matched to a gene: 11. The CDR3 contains 15 residues. Germline loops: CDR1 LNHDA, CDR2 SQIVND (reference sequence). The CDR3 nucleotides are TGTGCCAGTAACAGGGCCGGGACAGAAAACAATGAGCAGTTCTTC. Amino acids: CASNRAGTENNEQFF.

The V gene is TRBV28, the J gene TRBJ2-1; D possibly corresponds to TRBD2 (7 bases). The germline V gene has CDR1 MDHEN and CDR2 SYDVKM. Between the trimmed V and J ends, which lost 3 bases and 2 bases, there was a span of 11 bases. This CDR3 is 15 amino acids long. This chain's CDR3 is CASSLSGTTYNEQFF. The CDR3 DNA is TGTGCCAGCAGTTTGAGCGGGACAACCTACAATGAGCAGTTCTTC.

The V call is TRBV30, the J call TRBJ2-1; 11 bases match TRBD2. Germline V gene sequence: CDR1 GTSNPN, CDR2 SVGIG (reference sequence). The V and J ends lost 0 bases and 9 bases, in that order; junction bases with no gene match: 16. The CDR3 contains 18 residues. The CDR3 sequence is CAWSVLGPSSGRVGEQFF. CDR3 nucleotide sequence: TGTGCCTGGAGTGTATTGGGCCCAAGTAGCGGGAGGGTCGGTGAGCAGTTCTTC.

The chain carries TRBV3-1 (or the pseudogene TRBV3-2) and TRBJ2-7, with D possibly matching TRBD2 (6 bases). The CDR3 length is 16 residues. The ends were cut back, 5 bases at V and 7 bases at J, with 24 bases in the middle. The V gene's germline CDR1 is LGHDT and CDR2 YNNKEL (reference sequence). CDR3 in DNA: TGTGCCAGCAGCGCCGGGGGTGGGACCATAGCGTTGGAGCAGTACTTC. Residues: CASSAGGGTIALEQYF.

This sequence joins TRBV18 and TRBJ2-7, with 12 nucleotides matching TRBD1. The CDR3 is 15 amino acids. Germline assignment: CDR1 KGHSH and CDR2 LQKENI. With V trimmed by 4 bases and J by 5 bases, 6 bases remained unmatched. The CDR3 reads CASSQPGQGAHEQYF. The CDR3 DNA reads TGTGCCAGCTCACAACCGGGACAGGGGGCCCACGAGCAGTACTTC.

Only one count was recorded for this clone. The J gene is TRBJ2-3, the V gene TRBV7-2, with 11 nucleotides matching TRBD2. CDR1 and CDR2 from the germline V gene are SGHTA and FQGNSA. V lost 1 base to trimming and J lost 2 bases; unmatched junction nucleotides: 5. This CDR3 contains 17 residues. The CDR3 DNA reads as TGTGCCAGCAGCTTAGGTCTAGCGGGAGGATACACAGATACGCAGTATTTT. It yields the protein CASSLGLAGGYTDTQYF.

V and J are TRBV28 and TRBJ2-3, with TRBD2 matching over 14 bases. Germline trimming cut 8 bases from V and 3 bases from J; bases unmatched to any gene: 16. This CDR3 region has 19 residues. Germline-derived CDR1 and CDR2 are MDHEN and SYDVKM. CDR3 bases: TGTGCCAGCCACGAGACTCCACTCAGACTAGCGGGAGGGACAGATACGCAGTATTTT. Residues: CASHETPLRLAGGTDTQYF. Together with reference TRBV28 and TRBJ2-3, the CDR3 gives the full variable domain: DVKVTQSSRYLVKRTGEKVFLECVQDMDHENMFWYRQDPGLGLRLIYFSYDVKMKEKGDIPEGYSVSREKKERFSLILESASTNQTSMYLCASHETPLRLAGGTDTQYFGPGTRLTVL.

CDR3 sequence: CASSEGGRGTDGTQYF. Written as DNA, the CDR3 is TGTGCCAGCAGTGAAGGAGGGAGGGGTACCGACGGGACCCAGTACTTC. The rearrangement uses TRBV2 and TRBJ2-5; TRBD2 matches at 7 bases. With V trimmed by 1 base and J by 7 bases, 12 bases remained unmatched. There are 16 residues in the CDR3. CDR1 SNHLY and CDR2 FYNNEI come from the germline V gene.

This chain connects TRBV19 to TRBJ1-5, with D perhaps TRBD1 (5 bases). Germline CDR1 reads LNHDA; CDR2 reads SQIVND (reference sequence). The CDR3 has 14 amino acids. V was cut by 3 bases and J by 7 bases, with 13 bases left in between. In nucleotides, the CDR3 is TGTGCCAGTAGTATCGAACAGGTCGACCAGCCCCAGCATTTT. This sequence encodes CASSIEQVDQPQHF. Filled out from reference TRBV19 and TRBJ1-5, the complete variable domain reads DGGITQSPKYLFRKEGQNVTLSCEQNLNHDAMYWYRQDPGQGLRLIYYSQIVNDFQKGDIAEGYSVSREKKESFPLTVTSAQKNPTAFYLCASSIEQVDQPQHFGDGTRLSIL.

The chain is built from TRBV7-3 and TRBJ2-1; D perhaps matches TRBD2 (6 bases). The V end lost 3 bases, the J end lost 0 bases, and 9 bases lay between the germline ends. The CDR3 runs 15 residues. Germline V gene lookup returns CDR1 SGHTA and CDR2 FQGTGA. Written as DNA, the CDR3 is TGTGCCAGCAGCTTGAGGAGGGGCTCCTACAATGAGCAGTTCTTC. This translates into CASSLRRGSYNEQFF.

This chain connects TRBV19 to TRBJ2-1, with D possibly matching TRBD2 (6 bases). This CDR3 has 15 amino acids. The V gene's germline CDR1 is LNHDA and CDR2 SQIVND (reference sequence). Deletions cut 4 bases from V and 4 bases from J, with 14 bases between. CDR3 amino acids: CASSRASGPYNEQFF. CDR3 in DNA: TGTGCCAGTAGTAGGGCGAGCGGGCCTTACAATGAGCAGTTCTTC.

The chain carries TRBV30 and TRBJ1-6, with 9 bases that match TRBD1. V was pared by 1 base and J by 10 bases, with 2 bases of the junction left unmatched. The CDR3 runs to 13 residues. CDR1 and CDR2 (germline): GTSNPN, SVGIG (reference sequence). CDR3 sequence reads: CAWSGTGESPLHF. For the CDR3, the DNA is TGTGCCTGGAGTGGGACAGGGGAATCACCCCTCCACTTT.

The V call is TRBV5-4, the J call TRBJ2-2; D perhaps matches TRBD1 (6 bases). This CDR3 spans 14 amino acids. Trimming left V 2 bases short and J 8 bases short, with 13 bases between. CDR1 is SGHNT and CDR2 is YYREEE in the germline V gene (reference sequence). CDR3 residues: CASSFNTGPGELFF. The CDR3 DNA sequence: TGTGCCAGCAGCTTTAATACAGGGCCGGGGGAGCTGTTTTTT.

The CDR3 region has the DNA TGTGCCAGCAGCTTAAGGTCCAGGGTTAATTCACCCCTCCACTTT. The encoded protein is CASSLRSRVNSPLHF. This chain connects TRBV11-2 to TRBJ1-6; a possible D gene is TRBD1 (5 bases). This CDR3 is built from 15 residues. V lost 2 bases and J lost 6, with 11 bases in between. CDR1 is SGHAT, CDR2 FQNNGV, per germline.

The rearrangement uses TRBV4-3 and TRBJ2-7, with D maybe TRBD2 (5 bases). Deletions cut 0 bases from V and 4 bases from J, with 10 bases between. This CDR3 spans 14 amino acids. Germline assignment: CDR1 LGHNA and CDR2 YSLEER. The CDR3 region is CASSQDLRDYEQYF. The CDR3 nucleotides read TGCGCCAGCAGCCAAGATCTGAGGGATTACGAGCAGTACTTC.

The V gene is TRBV7-2, the J gene TRBJ1-5; D may be TRBD1 (6 bases). The CDR3 has 13 residues. Germline V gene data show CDR1 as SGHTA and CDR2 as FQGNSA. Trimming took off 3 bases at V and 6 bases at J, with 9 bases between the two ends. In DNA, the CDR3 is TGTGCCAGCAGCTTGAAAGGGGGTCAGCCCCAGCATTTT. Translation: CASSLKGGQPQHF.

This sequence joins TRBV18 and TRBJ1-1, with 7 bases matching TRBD1. The CDR3 runs to 15 residues. Germline V gives CDR1 KGHSH, CDR2 LQKENI. Germline trimming cut 3 bases from V and 11 bases from J; bases unmatched to any gene: 15. The CDR3 nucleotides are TGTGCCAGCTCACCCTTCGGGACAGAGGGCTGGGAGGCTTTCTTT. It codes for CASSPFGTEGWEAFF. The full variable domain, completed using reference TRBV18 and TRBJ1-1, is NAGVMQNPRHLVRRRGQEARLRCSPMKGHSHVYWYRQLPEEGLKFMVYLQKENIIDESGMPKERFSAEFPKEGPSILRIQQVVRGDSAAYFCASSPFGTEGWEAFFGQGTRLTVV.

This clone was seen just once. This chain uses TRBV4-2 with TRBJ2-7; D not resolved. CDR3 length: 15 amino acids. Trimming stripped 1 base from V and 0 bases from J, with 10 bases between. Germline lookup yields CDR1 LGHNA and CDR2 YNFKEQ. The CDR3 loop is CASSQGGTGSYEQYF. Here the CDR3 DNA reads TGTGCCAGCAGCCAAGGTGGTACGGGCTCCTACGAGCAGTACTTC.